Below, 5 T cell receptor beta chains from the same sample are listed, as sequenced in a study of breast tumors, draining lymph nodes, adjacent tissues. TCRdb fed the multiplex PCR reads into MiXCR, producing one record per CDR3 protein. The sample has roughly 70,000 distinct CDR3 sequences, approximately 45% seen once; the top ten hold over 7.5%. Source material: breast tumor tissue. The receptors here all came from a female donor with breast cancer. Some clones in this sample may be carry-over from other donors' samples.

This clonotype was counted at least ten times. This sequence joins TRBV7-2 and TRBJ2-7, with D hard to call. Between the trimmed V and J ends, which lost 5 bases and 0 bases, there was a span of 2 bases. Germline CDR1 and CDR2: SGHTA and FQGNSA. The CDR3 spans 11 residues. This CDR3 reads CASSRSYEQYF. The CDR3 DNA reads as TGTGCCAGCAGCCGCTCCTACGAGCAGTACTTC.

The chain joins TRBV9 to TRBJ2-5, with 9 bases that match TRBD1. In germline, CDR1 is SGDLS, CDR2 YYNGEE. With V trimmed by 4 bases and J by 0 bases, 10 bases remained unmatched. The CDR3 loop spans 17 amino acids. CDR3 sequence reads: CASSPHTGGRDQETQYF. As DNA, the CDR3 is TGTGCCAGCAGCCCACACACAGGGGGCCGTGACCAAGAGACCCAGTACTTC.

With respect to this clonotype: A read error is possible here, since a much larger clone lies one base away. The CDR3 end shows no conserved phenylalanine or tryptophan, and so a read error is likely. The DNA for the CDR3 is TGTGCCAGCAGTGAAGTAATCGGGCAGCCCCAGCATCTT. Translation: CASSEVIGQPQHL. V usage is TRBV6-1 and J usage is TRBJ1-5; D not certain. The CDR3 has 13 residues. Trimming took off 1 base at V and 7 bases at J, with 8 bases between the two ends. Germline V CDR1 and CDR2: MNHNS, SASEGT.

Only a few counts were recorded for this clonotype. One base away lies a much larger clone, so this may be a sequencing read error. CDR3: CASSFGAAETQYF. In nucleotides, the CDR3 is TGTGCCAGCAGCTTTGGAGCGGCAGAGACCCAGTACTTC. This chain joins TRBV5-6 and TRBJ2-5, with a tentative D call TRBD2 (5 bases). Germline V gene lookup returns CDR1 SGHDT and CDR2 YYEEEE. Between the trimmed V and J ends, which lost 2 bases and 4 bases, there was a span of 9 bases. This CDR3 contains 13 residues.

This clonotype was picked up many times. The chain has TRBV6-1 and TRBJ2-5; no reliable D call. The V gene's germline CDR1 is MNHNS and CDR2 SASEGT. This CDR3 has 12 residues. Trimming removed 8 bases from V and 0 bases from J, with 7 bases in between. CDR3 region: CASLLYQETQYF. DNA of the CDR3: TGTGCCAGCCTACTTTACCAAGAGACCCAGTACTTC.